This entry lists 23 T cell receptor beta chains sequenced from one sample in a study of shared clonotypes between healthy human individuals. Data came from immunoSEQ multiplex PCR; TCRdb stores just in-frame clones and leaves some out. The data contain more than 2 million clones, 85% to 95% of them singletons. The material sequenced was naive CD4+ T cells sorted from blood. Regarding subset: CD45RA+ positively selected. These receptor sequences come from a young man in good health.

The genes are TRBV2 and TRBJ2-7; TRBD1 might be the D (6 bases). The CDR3 contains 13 residues. Germline CDR1 SNHLY, CDR2 FYNNEI. Trimming stripped 5 bases from V and 3 bases from J, with 11 bases between. The CDR3 protein is CASSIRGDYEQYF. CDR3 in DNA: TGTGCCAGCAGTATCAGGGGAGACTACGAGCAGTACTTC. Drawing the rest from reference TRBV2 and TRBJ2-7, the complete variable domain is EPEVTQTPSHQVTQMGQEVILRCVPISNHLYFYWYRQILGQKVEFLVSFYNNEISEKSEIFDDQFSVERPDGSNFTLKIRSTKLEDSAMYFCASSIRGDYEQYFGPGTRLTVT.

This rearrangement joins TRBV9 to TRBJ1-3; TRBD1 agrees at 7 bases. After removal of 4 bases from V and 4 bases from J, the junction contained 17 bases not matched to a gene. CDR1 is SGDLS and CDR2 is YYNGEE in the germline V gene. This CDR3 spans 18 amino acids. CDR3 amino acids: CASSPRTGATFPGNTIYF. In nucleotides, the CDR3 is TGTGCCAGCAGCCCTCGGACAGGAGCTACCTTCCCCGGAAACACCATATATTTT.

V is TRBV2 and J is TRBJ1-4; possibly TRBD1 for D (6 bases). Germline CDR1 reads SNHLY; CDR2 reads FYNNEI. V was clipped by 4 bases and J by 11 bases, with 8 bases between them. CDR3 length equals 11 residues. This CDR3 is CASSGRGKLFF. CDR3 sequence (DNA): TGTGCCAGCAGTGGTAGGGGGAAACTGTTTTTT.

This clone was counted at least ten times. The chain has TRBV2 and TRBJ1-5; D perhaps matches TRBD1 (6 bases). Trimming stripped 8 bases from V and 4 bases from J, with 12 bases between. Germline assignment: CDR1 SNHLY and CDR2 FYNNEI. The CDR3 extends over 13 amino acids. DNA of the CDR3: TGTGCCAGCGGGGAACAGGGTAATCAGCCCCAGCATTTT. It encodes CASGEQGNQPQHF.

V usage is TRBV5-4 and J usage is TRBJ1-2; 8 nucleotides match TRBD1. V was clipped by 0 bases and J by 4 bases; unmatched bases: 8. CDR3 size: 16 residues. Germline V gene data show CDR1 as SGHNT and CDR2 as YYREEE (reference sequence). The CDR3 DNA is TGTGCCAGCAGCTTGGGGGGCCAGACAGGGGTCTATGGCTACACCTTC. It is translated as CASSLGGQTGVYGYTF.

In the case of this clone: The identical CDR3 is also encoded by other nucleotide sequences in the sample. The chain carries TRBV7-9 and TRBJ1-2; no clear D. The CDR3 runs to 13 residues. Deletions cut 1 base from V and 2 bases from J, with 5 bases between. Germline CDR1 is SEHNR and CDR2 is FQNEAQ (reference sequence). CDR3 protein: CASSLGPNYGYTF. The CDR3 DNA is TGTGCCAGCAGCTTAGGGCCGAACTATGGCTACACCTTC.

This chain links TRBV13 with TRBJ2-3; no firm D call. There are 13 residues in the CDR3. V dropped 5 bases and J dropped 3 bases, with 9 bases sitting between them. The V gene's germline CDR1 is PRHDT and CDR2 FYEKMQ (reference sequence). CDR3 loop: CASSPVRTDTQYF. DNA of the CDR3: TGTGCCAGCAGCCCAGTCCGTACAGATACGCAGTATTTT.

This chain joins TRBV9 and TRBJ2-7, with TRBD2 identical over 8 bases. Germline V gives CDR1 SGDLS, CDR2 YYNGEE. V dropped 3 bases and J dropped 4; count of bases not matched to a gene: 12. This CDR3 has 16 amino acids. CDR3 sequence reads: CASSATGSGSRYEQYF. The CDR3 DNA follows: TGTGCCAGCAGCGCCACGGGGAGCGGGAGCCGGTACGAGCAGTACTTC.

This clone was observed a single time. This same CDR3 is encoded by further DNA sequences in the sample. This chain joins TRBV6-1 and TRBJ2-7; unclear D gene. Germline V lookup: CDR1 MNHNS, CDR2 SASEGT. V lost 2 bases and J lost 2, with 10 bases in between. CDR3 size: 14 residues. CDR3 amino acids: CASSEIPGPYEQYF. CDR3 sequence (DNA): TGTGCCAGCAGTGAAATCCCCGGTCCCTACGAGCAGTACTTC.

V and J are TRBV5-1 and TRBJ2-3; D call uncertain. V dropped 5 bases and J dropped 0 bases, with 16 bases sitting between them. The CDR3 is made up of 16 amino acids. CDR1 is SGHRS and CDR2 is YFSETQ in the germline V gene. The CDR3 spells CASSYFGPTSTDTQYF. The CDR3, as DNA: TGCGCCAGCAGTTACTTTGGACCGACTAGCACAGATACGCAGTATTTT.

The CDR3 loop is CASSEFSGGRSGELFF. CDR3 DNA: TGTGCCAGCAGTGAATTTAGCGGGGGGAGGTCCGGGGAGCTGTTTTTT. V gene TRBV25-1 combines with J gene TRBJ2-2, with TRBD2 identical over 10 bases. Germline V gene data show CDR1 as MGHDK and CDR2 as SYGVNS. The ends lost 1 base at V and 6 bases at J; junction bases unmatched: 5. The CDR3 runs 16 residues.

The chain recombines TRBV7-9 with TRBJ2-5; 12 bases agree with TRBD2. This CDR3 region has 18 residues. V lost 4 bases to trimming and J lost 10 bases; unmatched junction nucleotides: 19. Per the germline V gene, CDR1 is SEHNR and CDR2 is FQNEAQ (reference sequence). The CDR3 spells CASSWRLAGAGPKTYQYF. The CDR3 DNA sequence: TGTGCCAGCAGCTGGAGACTAGCGGGAGCCGGTCCCAAGACTTACCAGTACTTC.

V usage is TRBV18 and J usage is TRBJ1-1; D is unclear. This CDR3 is built from 15 residues. Trimming cost V 3 bases and J 1 base, with 12 bases left between them. The germline gives CDR1 KGHSH, CDR2 LQKENI. Written as DNA, the CDR3 is TGTGCCAGCTCACCTCAATCGACCCCGAACACTGAAGCTTTCTTT. Encoded protein: CASSPQSTPNTEAFF.

The chain carries TRBV14 and TRBJ2-7, with a possible D match to TRBD1 (5 bases). Trimming took off 5 bases at V and 3 bases at J, with 11 bases between the two ends. Germline loops: CDR1 SGHDN, CDR2 FVKESK. This CDR3 contains 13 residues. This chain's CDR3 is CASSSSGLYEQYF. The CDR3 DNA reads as TGTGCCAGCAGCTCTTCAGGGCTCTACGAGCAGTACTTC.

This clone was observed a single time. V and J are TRBV29-1 and TRBJ2-1; 13 bases agree with TRBD2. Germline values: CDR1 SQVTM, CDR2 ANQGSEA. This CDR3 comprises 15 residues. Germline trimming cut 6 bases from V and 0 bases from J; bases unmatched to any gene: 2. CDR3 sequence: CSVTSGGGSYNEQFF. CDR3 sequence (DNA): TGCAGCGTAACTAGCGGGGGGGGCTCCTACAATGAGCAGTTCTTC.

Comments on this clone: Germline is not matched at one junction end, which may reflect a read error. The chain is built from TRBV28 and TRBJ2-5; 9 bases align to TRBD1. The germline V gene has CDR1 MDHEN and CDR2 SYDVKM. The CDR3 runs to 15 residues. The CDR3: CATSLGGTGQETQYF. As DNA, the CDR3 is TGTGCCACCAGTCTCGGCGGGACAGGGCAAGAGACCCAGTACTTC.

The rearrangement uses TRBV27 and TRBJ1-6; weak D call: TRBD1 (6 bases). V lost 6 bases and J lost 10, with 10 bases in between. CDR3 length equals 12 residues. CDR1 is MNHEY and CDR2 is SMNVEV in the germline V gene (reference sequence). CDR3 bases: TGTGCCAGCAGCACAGGGAGGTCACCCCTCCACTTT. It yields the protein CASSTGRSPLHF.

This chain links TRBV7-9 with TRBJ2-7; 7 nucleotides match TRBD2. The CDR3 extends over 15 amino acids. The ends lost 3 bases at V and 5 bases at J; junction bases unmatched: 10. Germline lookup yields CDR1 SEHNR and CDR2 FQNEAQ (reference sequence). The CDR3 DNA reads as TGTGCCAGCAGCTTCATAGCGGGTATCACCCACGAGCAGTACTTC. Protein: CASSFIAGITHEQYF.

V gene TRBV11-2 combines with J gene TRBJ2-7, with 11 bases fitting TRBD2. This CDR3 has 15 amino acids. Germline V gene lookup returns CDR1 SGHAT and CDR2 FQNNGV. With V trimmed by 0 bases and J by 7 bases, 5 bases remained unmatched. The CDR3 coding sequence is TGTGCCAGCAGCTTAGAGGCACTAGCGGGAGAGGAGCAGTACTTC. This sequence encodes CASSLEALAGEEQYF.

This chain connects TRBV6-5 to TRBJ2-5; 8 nucleotides line up with TRBD1. The CDR3 extends over 15 amino acids. V gave up 2 bases and J gave up 5 bases; unmatched junction bases: 7. CDR1 is MNHEY, CDR2 SVGAGI, per germline. The CDR3 sequence is CASSYGTGSIETQYF. CDR3 DNA: TGTGCCAGCAGTTACGGGACAGGCTCGATCGAGACCCAGTACTTC.

The DNA for the CDR3 is TGTGCCAGCTCGGGCGACGTCTCTTCGCACACTGAAGCTTTCTTT. Protein product: CASSGDVSSHTEAFF. This rearrangement joins TRBV2 to TRBJ1-1; D gene unclear. V lost 8 bases, J lost 3 bases, and 19 bases lay in between. CDR3 length: 15 residues. Per the germline V gene, CDR1 is SNHLY and CDR2 is FYNNEI.

The gene calls are TRBV7-9 and TRBJ2-3; the D gene is possibly TRBD2 (5 bases). From germline, CDR1 is SEHNR and CDR2 FQNEAQ (reference sequence). There are 15 residues in the CDR3. V gave up 7 bases and J gave up 6 bases, with 20 bases separating them. In DNA, the CDR3 is TGTGCCAGCACCCAGCGGCAGCTAGACTACGATACGCAGTATTTT. This encodes CASTQRQLDYDTQYF. Using reference TRBV7-9 and TRBJ2-3 for the parts outside the CDR3, the full variable domain is DTGVSQNPRHKITKRGQNVTFRCDPISEHNRLYWYRQTLGQGPEFLTYFQNEAQLEKSRLLSDRFSAERPKGSFSTLEIQRTEQGDSAMYLCASTQRQLDYDTQYFGPGTRLTVL.

This rearrangement joins TRBV6-5 to TRBJ2-7; 10 bases align to TRBD1. This CDR3 has 15 residues. Germline V CDR1 and CDR2: MNHEY, SVGAGI. V shed 4 bases, J shed 6 bases, and the junction held 9 bases outside the gene matches. CDR3 sequence: CASSSFDRGRLEQYF. The CDR3 DNA reads TGTGCCAGCAGTTCTTTTGACAGGGGGCGTCTCGAGCAGTACTTC.